This T cell receptor beta chain was observed in a study of neurological immune-mediated disorders. The V gene end was trimmed by 2 bases and the J gene end by 4 bases; junction bases not matched to a gene: 4. This CDR3 is built from 15 residues. The germline gives CDR1 SGHRS, CDR2 YFSETQ. Time point defined: longitudinal time-point 2. As healthy controls, volunteers from a blood bank in Maryland, USA, were used. At least ten counts were recorded for this clonotype. The authors produced cDNA by 5'RACE using 10-nucleotide random UMIs. Via MiXCR, TCRdb re-called the 5' RACE reads, giving one row per CDR3 protein. The sample includes fewer than 40,000 distinct CDR3 sequences, more than 10% of them seen just once.

The sequence derives from a woman in her 40s in good health. The source material was PBMCs. The chain uses TRBV5-1 and TRBJ2-1, with 9 bases that match TRBD2. The CDR3 DNA sequence: TGCGCCAGCAGCTTAGGTAGCGGGGGATACAATGAGCAGTTCTTC. Translated: CASSLGSGGYNEQFF.